Below are 21 T cell receptor beta chains sequenced from a single sample in a study of blood T cell repertoires in COVID-19. The protocol was immunoSEQ multiplex PCR, while the TCRdb copy is restricted to in-frame clones and leaves out a portion. This sample yields 250,000 to 300,000 clones, of which roughly nine tenths are seen a single time; approximately 0.85% belongs to the top ten. Sequencing was done on a sample of peripheral blood. All receptors derive from a woman aged 40 to 49 who had recovered from COVID-19.

The chain couples TRBV2 to TRBJ2-3; TRBD2 agrees at 7 bases. CDR1 is SNHLY, CDR2 FYNNEI, per germline. The V and J ends lost 7 bases and 4 bases, in that order; junction bases with no gene match: 14. The CDR3 contains 16 residues. The CDR3 nucleotides read TGTGCCAGCATGGGGGGGACCGGGAGCTCCGCAGATACGCAGTATTTT. It encodes CASMGGTGSSADTQYF. The full variable domain, with the rest looked up from reference TRBV2 and TRBJ2-3, is EPEVTQTPSHQVTQMGQEVILRCVPISNHLYFYWYRQILGQKVEFLVSFYNNEISEKSEIFDDQFSVERPDGSNFTLKIRSTKLEDSAMYFCASMGGTGSSADTQYFGPGTRLTVL.

The chain uses TRBV12-3 or TRBV12-4 and TRBJ1-1; D is ambiguous. The CDR3 is made up of 13 amino acids. V lost 4 bases to trimming and J lost 5 bases, with 11 bases between them. The CDR3 nucleotides are TGTGCCAGCAGTTCGGAGCCTAAGACTGAAGCTTTCTTT. It codes for CASSSEPKTEAFF.

The chain has TRBV2 and TRBJ1-1; possible D gene TRBD1, 6 bases. The CDR3 runs 17 residues. The germline V gene encodes CDR1 SNHLY and CDR2 FYNNEI. Trimming pared 2 bases from V and 2 bases from J, leaving 18 bases between. The CDR3 here is CASSERGRGQSNTEAFF. As DNA, the CDR3 is TGTGCCAGCAGTGAAAGGGGCAGGGGCCAATCAAACACTGAAGCTTTCTTT.

V is TRBV18 and J is TRBJ2-2; 10 bases are a match to TRBD2. From germline, CDR1 is KGHSH and CDR2 LQKENI. Trimming took 2 bases from V and 2 from J; bases not matched to a gene: 8. The CDR3 contains 18 residues. The CDR3 DNA is TGTGCCAGCTCACCATCCCCGGGACTAGCGAGTAACACCGGGGAGCTGTTTTTT. This sequence encodes CASSPSPGLASNTGELFF.

The rearrangement joins TRBV11-2 to TRBJ2-7; D is perhaps TRBD2 (5 bases). The CDR3 contains 14 residues. V lost 5 bases to trimming and J lost 9 bases, with 20 bases between them. Germline V lookup: CDR1 SGHAT, CDR2 FQNNGV. The DNA for the CDR3 is TGTGCCAGCAGCCCCCGGCGGGCGGTGGGCGGGCAGTACTTC. Amino acid sequence: CASSPRRAVGGQYF. Supplemented by reference TRBV11-2 and TRBJ2-7, the full variable domain reads EAGVAQSPRYKIIEKRQSVAFWCNPISGHATLYWYQQILGQGPKLLIQFQNNGVVDDSQLPKDRFSAERLKGVDSTLKIQPAKLEDSAVYLCASSPRRAVGGQYFGPGTRLTVT.

J is TRBJ2-6 and V is TRBV25-1; weak D call: TRBD1 (6 bases). CDR1 is MGHDK and CDR2 is SYGVNS in the germline V gene. CDR3 length: 17 amino acids. Between the trimmed V and J ends, which lost 6 bases and 0 bases, there was a span of 15 bases. CDR3 bases: TGTGCCAGCAGCGCCGGGACATCAATCTCTGGGGCCAACGTCCTGACTTTC. Translating it yields CASSAGTSISGANVLTF.

This chain links TRBV28 with TRBJ2-7, with 12 bases matching TRBD2. The germline V gene encodes CDR1 MDHEN and CDR2 SYDVKM. Unmatched junction bases numbered 3, after V lost 9 bases and J lost 0 bases. This CDR3 contains 14 residues. The CDR3 sequence is CASLAGGPSYEQYF. CDR3 sequence (DNA): TGTGCCAGTCTAGCGGGAGGGCCCTCCTACGAGCAGTACTTC. The variable domain in full, with the rest retrieved from reference TRBV28 and TRBJ2-7, is DVKVTQSSRYLVKRTGEKVFLECVQDMDHENMFWYRQDPGLGLRLIYFSYDVKMKEKGDIPEGYSVSREKKERFSLILESASTNQTSMYLCASLAGGPSYEQYFGPGTRLTVT.

The V call is TRBV18, the J call TRBJ2-3, with D possibly matching TRBD1 (6 bases). Trimming removed 3 bases from V and 3 bases from J, with 16 bases in between. From germline, CDR1 is KGHSH and CDR2 LQKENI. This CDR3 has 16 amino acids. The CDR3 region has the DNA TGTGCCAGCTCACCGACGGCACAGGGTGGAACAGATACGCAGTATTTT. Translated: CASSPTAQGGTDTQYF. The full variable domain, completed using reference TRBV18 and TRBJ2-3, is NAGVMQNPRHLVRRRGQEARLRCSPMKGHSHVYWYRQLPEEGLKFMVYLQKENIIDESGMPKERFSAEFPKEGPSILRIQQVVRGDSAAYFCASSPTAQGGTDTQYFGPGTRLTVL.

The chain carries TRBV25-1 and TRBJ1-1, with 7 bases aligning to TRBD1. The CDR3 spans 14 residues. Germline CDR1 reads MGHDK; CDR2 reads SYGVNS. V gave up 4 bases and J gave up 4 bases; unmatched junction bases: 6. The DNA of the CDR3 is TGTGCCAGCAGTGGGAGACAGGGCTCCACTGAAGCTTTCTTT. Its translation: CASSGRQGSTEAFF.

The chain combines TRBV3-1 (or the pseudogene TRBV3-2) with TRBJ2-1, with 13 bases matching TRBD2. Looked up from germline, CDR1 is LGHDT and CDR2 is YNNKEL (reference sequence). J gave up 7 bases and V 5 bases, and 8 bases lay outside the gene matches. The CDR3 loop spans 16 amino acids. CDR3 loop: CASSRTSGSLWNEQFF. The CDR3 DNA follows: TGTGCCAGCAGCAGGACTAGCGGGAGCCTTTGGAATGAGCAGTTCTTC.

J is TRBJ1-6 and V is TRBV5-1, with 8 nucleotides matching TRBD1. In germline, CDR1 is SGHRS, CDR2 YFSETQ. CDR3 length equals 15 residues. Trimming took 4 bases from V and 3 from J; bases not matched to a gene: 3. DNA for the CDR3: TGCGCCAGCAGCGAACAGGGGGGCTATAATTCACCCCTCCACTTT. It specifies CASSEQGGYNSPLHF.

The chain joins TRBV30 to TRBJ2-1, with 7 bases matching TRBD2. CDR1 is GTSNPN and CDR2 is SVGIG in the germline V gene (reference sequence). CDR3 length: 15 residues. With V trimmed by 3 bases and J by 7 bases, 12 bases remained unmatched. CDR3 DNA: TGTGCCTGGAGGTCTAGCGGTTCCACGAGGAATGAGCAGTTCTTC. It encodes CAWRSSGSTRNEQFF.

This sequence joins TRBV3-1 (or the pseudogene TRBV3-2) and TRBJ2-7; 9 nucleotides agree with TRBD2. The CDR3 runs to 16 residues. After removal of 0 bases from V and 9 bases from J, the junction contained 12 bases not matched to a gene. Germline V gene sequence: CDR1 LGHDT, CDR2 YNNKEL (reference sequence). This CDR3 is CASSQDLAGSGMGQYF. The CDR3 DNA follows: TGTGCCAGCAGCCAAGATCTAGCGGGAAGTGGGATGGGGCAGTACTTC.

This clone was seen only once. The chain uses TRBV5-1 and TRBJ2-2, with a weak D call TRBD2 (7 bases). This CDR3 has 15 residues. CDR1 SGHRS and CDR2 YFSETQ come from the germline V gene. Trimming took off 4 bases at V and 4 bases at J, with 14 bases between the two ends. The CDR3 loop is CASSIGGGATGELFF. As DNA, the CDR3 is TGCGCCAGCAGCATCGGAGGGGGGGCCACCGGGGAGCTGTTTTTT.

The chain links TRBV3-1 (or the pseudogene TRBV3-2) to TRBJ1-6; tentatively, D is TRBD1 (6 bases). The germline gives CDR1 LGHDT, CDR2 YNNKEL (reference sequence). V was clipped by 3 bases and J by 0 bases, with 9 bases between them. The CDR3 is 16 residues long. The CDR3 coding sequence is TGTGCCAGCAGCCACCAGGGGAGCTCCTATAATTCACCCCTCCACTTT. This sequence encodes CASSHQGSSYNSPLHF.

The chain couples TRBV30 to TRBJ2-5; TRBD2 is a possible D gene (5 bases). The germline V and J ends were trimmed by 3 bases and 3 bases, with 14 bases remaining between them. The CDR3 loop spans 14 amino acids. Germline loops: CDR1 GTSNPN, CDR2 SVGIG (reference sequence). The CDR3 protein is CAWSDPPGEETQYF. The DNA for the CDR3 is TGTGCCTGGAGCGACCCGCCCGGGGAAGAGACCCAGTACTTC.

The chain recombines TRBV10-3 with TRBJ2-1; TRBD2 agrees at 11 bases. Germline V CDR1 and CDR2: ENHRY, SYGVKD. With V trimmed by 4 bases and J by 4 bases, 15 bases remained unmatched. The CDR3 length is 19 residues. The CDR3 coding sequence is TGTGCCATCAGTGGCTTCGGACAGGGGACTAGCGGTTCTTACAATGAGCAGTTCTTC. It is translated as CAISGFGQGTSGSYNEQFF.

The V call is TRBV4-2, the J call TRBJ2-1, with D perhaps matching TRBD1 (5 bases). Germline loops: CDR1 LGHNA, CDR2 YNFKEQ. The length of the CDR3 is 14 residues. V lost 0 bases to trimming and J lost 7 bases, with 10 bases between them. This chain's CDR3 is CASSQDPDSNEQFF. Here the CDR3 DNA reads TGTGCCAGCAGCCAAGATCCCGACAGTAATGAGCAGTTCTTC.

V is TRBV19 and J is TRBJ1-2; D is uncertain. V lost 0 bases and J 1 base, leaving 15 bases between the germline ends. The CDR3 spans 17 residues. Germline V gives CDR1 LNHDA, CDR2 SQIVND (reference sequence). CDR3 coding DNA: TGTGCCAGTAGTATAGATCTTGCGACTTTAGTTAACTATGGCTACACCTTC. It is translated as CASSIDLATLVNYGYTF.

The J gene is TRBJ2-7, the V gene TRBV19, with 15 bases that match TRBD2. The ends lost 4 bases at V and 3 bases at J; junction bases unmatched: 10. Germline V gives CDR1 LNHDA, CDR2 SQIVND (reference sequence). CDR3 size: 18 residues. The DNA of the CDR3 is TGTGCCAGTAGTAAGGGACTAGCGGGAGGCCACTTACTCTACGAGCAGTACTTC. It is translated as CASSKGLAGGHLLYEQYF.

The genes are TRBV3-1 (or the pseudogene TRBV3-2) and TRBJ2-1; 7 bases align to TRBD2. The ends lost 0 bases at V and 0 bases at J; junction bases unmatched: 2. CDR3 length equals 16 residues. CDR1 and CDR2 from the germline V gene are LGHDT and YNNKEL (reference sequence). CDR3 sequence (DNA): TGTGCCAGCAGCCAAGATCCTAGCGGCTCCTACAATGAGCAGTTCTTC. Protein product: CASSQDPSGSYNEQFF.